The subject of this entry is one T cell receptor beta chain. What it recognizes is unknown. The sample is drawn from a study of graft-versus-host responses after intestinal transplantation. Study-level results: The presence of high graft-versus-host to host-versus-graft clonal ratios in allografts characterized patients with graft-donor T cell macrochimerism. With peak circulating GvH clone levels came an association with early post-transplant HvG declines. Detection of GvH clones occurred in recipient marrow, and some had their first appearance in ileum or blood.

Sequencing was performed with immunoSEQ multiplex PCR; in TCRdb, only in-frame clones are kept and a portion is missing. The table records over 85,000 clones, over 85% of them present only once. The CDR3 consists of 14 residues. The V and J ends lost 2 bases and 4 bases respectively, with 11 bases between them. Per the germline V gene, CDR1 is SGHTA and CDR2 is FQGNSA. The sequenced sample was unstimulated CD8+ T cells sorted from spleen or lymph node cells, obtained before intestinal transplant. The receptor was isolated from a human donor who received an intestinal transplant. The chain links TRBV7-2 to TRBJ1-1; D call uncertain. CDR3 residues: CASSLSSAATEAFF. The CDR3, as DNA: TGTGCCAGCAGCTTATCCTCGGCGGCCACTGAAGCTTTCTTT.